One sample yielded the 18 T cell receptor beta chains listed below, sequenced in a study of blood T cells in healthy people across ages. A second PCR of 7 to 11 cycles used a sample-barcoded 5' primer and a J-beta primer mix. TCRdb called the 5' RACE reads again in MiXCR, with one record for every CDR3 protein. In the table there are 1.5 million or so distinct CDR3 sequences, 35% to 45% of which are singletons. The sequencing input was blood. The receptors were gathered from a woman between 18 and 29 years old in good health.

This clonotype was observed a handful of times. J is TRBJ1-6 and V is TRBV12-3 or TRBV12-4; 7 nucleotides align to TRBD1. The V segment lost 6 bases and the J segment 1 base; nucleotides outside the gene matches: 3. The CDR3 extends over 15 amino acids. CDR3 in DNA: TGTGCCAGCAGCCTCAGGGGGTCCTATAATTCACCCCTCCACTTT. It yields the protein CASSLRGSYNSPLHF.

This clonotype has just a few counts. CDR3 region: CASSNTGGTGGYGYTF. The CDR3 nucleotides are TGTGCCAGCAGCAACACCGGTGGGACGGGTGGCTATGGCTACACCTTC. This chain links TRBV21-1 with TRBJ1-2; the table's TRBD1 call for D was not verified on the DNA. TRBV21-1 is classified as a pseudogene. The CDR3 extends over 16 amino acids.

V usage is TRBV6-2 or TRBV6-3 and J usage is TRBJ1-1, with no clear D. CDR1 is MNHEY, CDR2 SVGEGT, per germline. Trimming stripped 5 bases from V and 4 bases from J, with 17 bases between. CDR3 length: 15 amino acids. CDR3 nucleotide sequence: TGTGCCAGCAGTACCCGTGGGCGGCGGCCCACTGAAGCTTTCTTT. This codes for CASSTRGRRPTEAFF.

The chain has TRBV3-1 and TRBJ1-4, with D maybe TRBD1 (5 bases). The CDR3 totals 16 residues. Germline CDR1 is LGHDT and CDR2 is YNNKEL (reference sequence). Trimming took 3 bases from V and 4 from J, leaving 15 bases between them. DNA of the CDR3: TGTGCCAGCAGCCAGACGGGGACCTCATTTAATGAAAAACTGTTTTTT. It yields the protein CASSQTGTSFNEKLFF.

The sample holds a few counts of this clonotype. The chain joins TRBV7-9 to TRBJ2-7, with 8 bases fitting TRBD2. The CDR3 runs to 15 residues. Per the germline V gene, CDR1 is SEHNR and CDR2 is FQNEAQ (reference sequence). V lost 6 bases, J lost 3 bases, and 10 bases stayed unmatched. CDR3 amino acids: CASSYRERESYEQYF. CDR3 nucleotides: TGTGCCAGCAGTTACCGGGAGCGGGAGAGCTACGAGCAGTACTTC.

The chain couples TRBV9 to TRBJ1-2; TRBD1 might be the D (5 bases). Germline V gene lookup returns CDR1 SGDLS and CDR2 YYNGEE. CDR3 length: 15 residues. Trimming removed 3 bases at V and 5 bases at J, with 17 bases between. DNA for the CDR3: TGTGCCAGCAGCGGGGGACCGACCGTGAGGTATGGCTACACCTTC. This sequence encodes CASSGGPTVRYGYTF.

V is TRBV20-1 and J is TRBJ2-1, with D maybe TRBD2 (5 bases). Germline V gives CDR1 DFQATT, CDR2 SNEGSKA (reference sequence). The CDR3 sequence is 14 residues long. V shed 0 bases and J shed 15 bases, with 21 bases lying between them. The CDR3 coding sequence is TGCAGTGCTAGAGATTGGGAAGGGCCCCGGGGTCTGTTCTTC. It is translated as CSARDWEGPRGLFF.

The chain joins TRBV5-1 to TRBJ1-1; weak D call: TRBD1 (5 bases). The CDR3 consists of 14 residues. In germline, CDR1 is SGHRS, CDR2 YFSETQ. Deletions cut 4 bases from V and 11 bases from J, with 21 bases between. This chain's CDR3 is CASSAERGNGGAFF. The CDR3, as DNA: TGCGCCAGCAGCGCCGAACGAGGGAACGGGGGGGCTTTCTTT.

This chain joins TRBV7-9 and TRBJ1-1; no firm D call. The length of the CDR3 is 14 residues. Trimming cost V 2 bases and J 4 bases, with 11 bases left between them. The germline CDR1 and CDR2 sequences are SEHNR and FQNEAQ (reference sequence). Here the CDR3 DNA reads TGTGCCAGCAGCTTACTAACGGGGTCCACTGAAGCTTTCTTT. This codes for CASSLLTGSTEAFF.

The rearrangement links TRBV27 to TRBJ2-7; TRBD2 matches 13 bases. Germline V gene data show CDR1 as MNHEY and CDR2 as SMNVEV (reference sequence). Trimming removed 5 bases from V and 7 bases from J; junction bases left unmatched: 11. This CDR3 spans 16 amino acids. Here the CDR3 DNA reads TGTGCCAGCAGTCCACTAGCGGGAGGGCCCGTTCGGGAGCAGTACTTC. Encoded protein: CASSPLAGGPVREQYF.

CDR3 amino acids: CASSFRAAGTGGGQETQYF. DNA for the CDR3: TGTGCCAGCAGTTTTCGGGCCGCCGGGACAGGGGGCGGTCAAGAGACCCAGTACTTC. J is TRBJ2-5 and V is TRBV12-3 or TRBV12-4; 12 nucleotides match TRBD1. CDR3 length: 19 residues. J was trimmed by 2 bases and V by 3 bases; bases with no gene match: 13.

This clonotype came up a few times. J is TRBJ2-7 and V is TRBV7-2; D is perhaps TRBD1 or TRBD2 (5 bases each). Germline CDR1 is SGHTA and CDR2 is FQGNSA. Trimming pared 5 bases from V and 4 bases from J, leaving 12 bases between. This CDR3 contains 13 residues. Written as DNA, the CDR3 is TGTGCCAGCAGCCGGGACCCTTTGTACGAGCAGTACTTC. It translates to CASSRDPLYEQYF.

The chain links TRBV7-2 to TRBJ1-5; tentative D call: TRBD1 (5 bases). The germline V gene encodes CDR1 SGHTA and CDR2 FQGNSA. V lost 1 base to trimming and J lost 6 bases, with 13 bases between them. This CDR3 spans 15 amino acids. This CDR3 is CASSLGARGIQPQHF. The CDR3 coding sequence is TGTGCCAGCAGCTTAGGGGCTAGGGGCATTCAGCCCCAGCATTTT.

This clonotype was found many times. This chain links TRBV28 with TRBJ2-1, with TRBD2 identical over 13 bases. The length of the CDR3 is 17 residues. CDR1 is MDHEN, CDR2 SYDVKM, per germline. The V segment lost 2 bases and the J segment 8 bases; nucleotides outside the gene matches: 9. CDR3 DNA sequence: TGTGCCAGCAGTTTACCCCGGCGACTAGCGGGAGGCTATGAGCAGTTCTTC. Translating gives CASSLPRRLAGGYEQFF.

This clonotype appeared a single time. This chain links TRBV12-3 or TRBV12-4 with TRBJ1-2; D possibly corresponds to TRBD1 (6 bases). The CDR3 is made up of 13 amino acids. The germline V and J ends were trimmed by 6 bases and 6 bases, with 14 bases remaining between them. Here the CDR3 DNA reads TGTGCCAGCAGCCTTAGCCGACAGGATGGCTACACCTTC. Protein: CASSLSRQDGYTF.

V gene TRBV12-5 combines with J gene TRBJ1-2, with 7 bases that match TRBD1. This CDR3 is built from 12 residues. The germline V gene encodes CDR1 LGHNT and CDR2 FRNRAP. Germline trimming cut 4 bases from V and 8 bases from J; bases unmatched to any gene: 4. CDR3 nucleotides: TGTGCTAGTGGTTCCGACAGGGCAGGCTACACCTTC. Encoded protein: CASGSDRAGYTF.

The rearrangement joins TRBV6-2 or TRBV6-3 to TRBJ2-7, with D unclear. CDR3 length equals 16 residues. Germline-derived CDR1 and CDR2 are MNHEY and SVGEGT. V dropped 2 bases and J dropped 1 base, with 15 bases sitting between them. The CDR3 DNA follows: TGTGCCAGCAGTTACAGAACGGGCCCGAATTCCTACGAGCAGTACTTC. It codes for CASSYRTGPNSYEQYF.

V is TRBV9 and J is TRBJ2-3, with D unresolved. Trimming stripped 0 bases from V and 6 bases from J, with 11 bases between. Per germline, CDR1 SGDLS and CDR2 YYNGEE. The CDR3 length is 14 residues. CDR3: CASSVAFISDTQYF. The CDR3 coding sequence is TGTGCCAGCAGCGTAGCCTTTATATCGGATACGCAGTATTTT.